This note documents a single TCR beta chain sequence. This sample is drawn from a study of T cell clones after liver transplantation. For the study at large: As an antigen-independent comparator, third-party-reactive TCRbeta sequences came from pre-transplant mixed lymphocyte reactions. HCV positivity affected three of eight recipients; the rest lacked autoimmune or viral indications.

Sequenced by immunoSEQ multiplex PCR; TCRdb stores in-frame clones only, minus some. The sample gives 55,000 to 75,000 clones, 70% of which show up once; approximately 2.8% is in the top ten. The CDR3 is 13 residues long. CDR1 LNHDA and CDR2 SQIVND come from the germline V gene (reference sequence). With 3 bases removed from V and 5 bases from J, the gap between germline ends came to 9 bases. Material: CD4+ T cells from blood, obtained at the approximately 16-month timepoint. The gene calls are TRBV19 and TRBJ2-3, with D uncertain. This sequence originates from a human patient who received a liver transplant. The graft donor may have contributed some T cells. The CDR3 region has the DNA TGTGCCAGTAGTATGACCCGGATAGATACGCAGTATTTT. It encodes CASSMTRIDTQYF.